The 29 T cell receptor beta chains reported below all come from one sample, sequenced in a study of PD-1 blockade in classical Hodgkin lymphoma (dated by TCRdb to 2018 to 2021). Libraries were made using the immunoSEQ multiplex PCR assay. The table was pulled from immuneACCESS by TCRdb, which kept in-frame rearrangements only. Such tables lose some clones; where checked, under half of the loss comes from unresolved V genes, and the rest has no known cause. This sample gives 60,000 to 65,000 clones in total; approximately 90% of them show up just once. Under 15% of the sample is held by the ten biggest clonotypes. What this sample's time point label stands for: cycle 1 day 1 (C1D1), immediately before nivolumab initiation. Every trial patient had relapsed after autologous stem cell transplantation, and cohorts A, B and C differed in prior brentuximab vedotin exposure. The source material was peripheral blood mononuclear cells (PBMCs), sampled at baseline. All receptors come from a human donor with classical Hodgkin lymphoma.

The V and J genes are TRBV18 and TRBJ1-1; possible D gene TRBD1, 5 bases. V was cut by 4 bases and J by 0 bases, with 12 bases left in between. Germline CDR1 reads KGHSH; CDR2 reads LQKENI. The CDR3 consists of 15 residues. This chain's CDR3 is CASSLQTAMNTEAFF. CDR3 nucleotide sequence: TGTGCCAGCTCACTTCAGACAGCGATGAACACTGAAGCTTTCTTT.

The chain combines TRBV6-5 with TRBJ2-7, with D unresolved. Trimming took 2 bases from V and 4 from J, leaving 9 bases between them. The germline CDR1 and CDR2 sequences are MNHEY and SVGAGI. This CDR3 spans 13 amino acids. CDR3 loop: CASSYGAPYEQYF. The CDR3, as DNA: TGTGCCAGCAGTTACGGAGCACCTTACGAGCAGTACTTC.

The rearrangement uses TRBV6-5 and TRBJ2-2; a weak D match, TRBD2 (5 bases). Per the germline V gene, CDR1 is MNHEY and CDR2 is SVGAGI. The V end was cut by 7 bases, the J end by 6 bases, with 18 bases between. The CDR3 runs 15 residues. The CDR3 coding sequence is TGTGCCAGCATTAGGACCTTAGCGCAACCCGGGGAGCTGTTTTTT. Its translation is CASIRTLAQPGELFF.

CDR3 sequence reads: CASSSRPGQGWTGELFF. CDR3 sequence (DNA): TGTGCCAGCAGCTCTCGCCCGGGACAGGGATGGACCGGGGAGCTGTTTTTT. The rearrangement links TRBV9 to TRBJ2-2, with TRBD1 identical over 9 bases. Germline V gene data show CDR1 as SGDLS and CDR2 as YYNGEE. CDR3 length: 17 residues. V was clipped by 4 bases and J by 5 bases; unmatched bases: 12.

The V gene is TRBV15, the J gene TRBJ1-2; no reliable D call. V was cut by 3 bases and J by 10 bases, with 12 bases left in between. Germline CDR1 is LNHNV and CDR2 is YYDKDF (reference sequence). There are 12 residues in the CDR3. The CDR3 DNA is TGTGCCACCAGCAGCGTATCATTCGCCTACACCTTC. It specifies CATSSVSFAYTF.

The rearrangement uses TRBV5-6 and TRBJ2-3; 7 bases agree with TRBD2. V lost 0 bases and J lost 2; bases outside the gene matches: 3. The germline CDR1 and CDR2 sequences are SGHDT and YYEEEE. This CDR3 has 15 residues. For the CDR3, the DNA is TGTGCCAGCAGCTTGGAACTAGCGAACACAGATACGCAGTATTTT. It encodes CASSLELANTDTQYF.

This chain uses TRBV7-3 with TRBJ1-1; 8 bases are a match to TRBD1. From germline, CDR1 is SGHTA and CDR2 FQGTGA. The CDR3 contains 16 residues. V dropped 5 bases and J dropped 0; count of bases not matched to a gene: 8. CDR3 nucleotide sequence: TGTGCCAGCAGCGTACAGGGGGGTAGGCTGAACACTGAAGCTTTCTTT. It encodes CASSVQGGRLNTEAFF.

This clone was observed a single time. The CDR3 coding sequence is TGTGCCAGCAGACCCCCCCTAGAAACCATTCAGTACTTC. This encodes CASRPPLETIQYF. The chain carries TRBV6-5 and TRBJ2-4; D not certain. Trimming left V 6 bases short and J 9 bases short, with 15 bases between. This CDR3 has 13 amino acids. Germline CDR1 reads MNHEY; CDR2 reads SVGAGI.

The genes are TRBV2 and TRBJ2-7; 9 nucleotides match TRBD1. The CDR3 is 15 residues long. The germline V gene has CDR1 SNHLY and CDR2 FYNNEI. The trim removed 9 bases at V and 1 base at J, leaving 10 bases unmatched. The CDR3: CASYTGTGISYEQYF. Here the CDR3 DNA reads TGTGCCAGTTATACCGGGACAGGGATATCCTACGAGCAGTACTTC.

This rearrangement joins TRBV7-2 to TRBJ1-1; no reliable D call. Trimming took off 5 bases at V and 1 base at J, with 11 bases between the two ends. The CDR3 sequence is 14 residues long. Germline CDR1 reads SGHTA; CDR2 reads FQGNSA. The CDR3 coding sequence is TGTGCCAGCAGCCAAACACGGAAGAACACTGAAGCTTTCTTT. Translated, it gives CASSQTRKNTEAFF. The variable domain in full, completed from reference TRBV7-2 and TRBJ1-1, reads GAGVSQSPSNKVTEKGKDVELRCDPISGHTALYWYRQSLGQGLEFLIYFQGNSAPDKSGLPSDRFSAERTGGSVSTLTIQRTQQEDSAVYLCASSQTRKNTEAFFGQGTRLTVV.

V and J are TRBV7-3 and TRBJ2-3; D gene ambiguous. This CDR3 is built from 13 residues. Germline lookup yields CDR1 SGHTA and CDR2 FQGTGA. V was trimmed by 8 bases and J by 6 bases, leaving 15 bases between them. The CDR3 region is CASATHISDTQYF. In nucleotides, the CDR3 is TGTGCCAGCGCAACCCACATCAGTGATACGCAGTATTTT. The entire variable domain, with the rest obtained from reference TRBV7-3 and TRBJ2-3, is as follows: GAGVSQTPSNKVTEKGKYVELRCDPISGHTALYWYRQSLGQGPEFLIYFQGTGAADDSGLPNDRFFAVRPEGSVSTLKIQRTERGDSAVYLCASATHISDTQYFGPGTRLTVL.

J is TRBJ1-4 and V is TRBV2; D remains unclear. The CDR3 extends over 12 amino acids. V lost 6 bases, J lost 4 bases, and 6 bases lay in between. Germline V gene data show CDR1 as SNHLY and CDR2 as FYNNEI. CDR3 nucleotides: TGTGCCAGCAGGGGGATTAATGAAAAACTGTTTTTT. As protein: CASRGINEKLFF.

The chain is built from TRBV21-1 and TRBJ1-6; TRBD1 is taken as the D call from the table, unchecked against the DNA. TRBV21-1 is a pseudogene. The CDR3 covers 14 residues. The CDR3 bases are TGTGCCAGCAGCCACAGGGGGATGGATTCACCCCTCCACTTT. Residues: CASSHRGMDSPLHF.

V gene TRBV9 combines with J gene TRBJ2-2; possibly TRBD2 for D (7 bases). The CDR3 consists of 18 residues. In germline, CDR1 is SGDLS, CDR2 YYNGEE. The V end lost 5 bases, the J end lost 1 base, and 21 bases lay between the germline ends. For the CDR3, the DNA is TGTGCCAGCAGGGATAGAAGGGGGGGTGAAATGAACACCGGGGAGCTGTTTTTT. It is translated as CASRDRRGGEMNTGELFF.

CDR3: CASSEFDRQTGELFF. CDR3 nucleotides: TGTGCCAGCAGTGAGTTCGACAGACAGACCGGGGAGCTGTTTTTT. The chain joins TRBV6-1 to TRBJ2-2, with a possible D match to TRBD1 (5 bases). Germline lookup yields CDR1 MNHNS and CDR2 SASEGT. The CDR3 spans 15 residues. The V and J ends lost 3 bases and 5 bases respectively, with 13 bases between them.

The chain has TRBV7-2 and TRBJ2-1, with a possible D match to TRBD1 (6 bases). CDR3 length: 15 amino acids. Germline V gene lookup returns CDR1 SGHTA and CDR2 FQGNSA. Trimming took 1 base from V and 8 from J, leaving 15 bases between them. The DNA for the CDR3 is TGTGCCAGCAGCTTAGAGGGGGTATCTATGTATGAGCAGTTCTTC. Protein sequence: CASSLEGVSMYEQFF.

The rearrangement joins TRBV4-2 to TRBJ2-1; the match to TRBD2 covers 9 bases. Germline-derived CDR1 and CDR2 are LGHNA and YNFKEQ. The CDR3 is 16 residues long. The J segment lost 3 bases and the V segment lost 0 bases, leaving 3 bases of the junction unmatched. The CDR3 loop is CASSQDGTSYYNEQFF. Here the CDR3 DNA reads TGTGCCAGCAGCCAAGACGGGACTAGCTACTACAATGAGCAGTTCTTC.

The chain has TRBV4-3 and TRBJ2-7; D perhaps matches TRBD1 (6 bases). The CDR3 is 13 residues long. Trimming shortened V by 1 base and J by 2 bases, and 6 bases separated the two germline ends. Germline V gives CDR1 LGHNA, CDR2 YSLEER. The CDR3 nucleotides are TGCGCCAGCAGCCAAGGGGACACCTACGAGCAGTACTTC. Amino acids: CASSQGDTYEQYF.

This chain links TRBV7-2 with TRBJ1-1; D possibly corresponds to TRBD1 (6 bases). Germline loops: CDR1 SGHTA, CDR2 FQGNSA. This CDR3 is 18 amino acids long. V was pared by 2 bases and J by 0 bases, with 19 bases between. DNA of the CDR3: TGTGCCAGCAGCTTACTTAGGGGGGGAATGGGGATGAACACTGAAGCTTTCTTT. It translates to CASSLLRGGMGMNTEAFF.

The chain joins TRBV14 to TRBJ2-7; D not resolved. Between the trimmed V and J ends, which lost 4 bases and 3 bases, there was a span of 7 bases. CDR1 SGHDN and CDR2 FVKESK come from the germline V gene. The CDR3 has 12 amino acids. The CDR3 spells CASSPAHYEQYF. The CDR3 DNA is TGTGCCAGCAGCCCCGCACACTACGAGCAGTACTTC. The full variable domain, rest sourced from reference TRBV14 and TRBJ2-7, is EAGVTQFPSHSVIEKGQTVTLRCDPISGHDNLYWYRRVMGKEIKFLLHFVKESKQDESGMPNNRFLAERTGGTYSTLKVQPAELEDSGVYFCASSPAHYEQYFGPGTRLTVT.

The genes are TRBV19 and TRBJ1-2, with D possibly matching TRBD1 (6 bases). The V gene lost 5 bases and the J gene lost 3 bases, with 10 bases spanning the gap. Germline loops: CDR1 LNHDA, CDR2 SQIVND (reference sequence). The CDR3 spans 13 residues. The CDR3 sequence: CASSPGHHYGYTF. DNA of the CDR3: TGTGCCAGTAGTCCGGGACACCACTATGGCTACACCTTC.

The V call is TRBV6-5, the J call TRBJ2-1, with unresolved D. Germline assignment: CDR1 MNHEY and CDR2 SVGAGI. This CDR3 comprises 12 residues. The V and J ends lost 5 bases and 10 bases respectively, with 12 bases between them. This CDR3 is CASSPSGPEQFF. CDR3 nucleotide sequence: TGTGCCAGCAGTCCTTCCGGGCCCGAGCAGTTCTTC.

V is TRBV19 and J is TRBJ2-1, with D perhaps TRBD1 or TRBD2 (5 bases each). V was cut by 4 bases and J by 5 bases, with 15 bases left in between. This CDR3 spans 15 amino acids. The germline CDR1 and CDR2 sequences are LNHDA and SQIVND (reference sequence). CDR3 bases: TGTGCCAGTAGTACCGCCCGGGGCGCGAACAATGAGCAGTTCTTC. As protein: CASSTARGANNEQFF.

The J gene is TRBJ1-1, the V gene TRBV5-1; no reliable D call. V was clipped by 4 bases and J by 0 bases, with 10 bases between them. CDR1 SGHRS and CDR2 YFSETQ come from the germline V gene. The CDR3 sequence is 14 residues long. This chain's CDR3 is CASSPVYMNTEAFF. The CDR3 nucleotides read TGCGCCAGCAGCCCAGTATACATGAACACTGAAGCTTTCTTT.

The rearrangement links TRBV21-1 to TRBJ2-2; the table's D call, TRBD1, has no DNA check behind it. TRBV21-1 is a known pseudogene. The CDR3 length is 15 residues. The CDR3, as DNA: TGTGCCAGTGACAGGGGAAGTAGTAGCACCGGGGAGCTGTTTTTT. Its translation: CASDRGSSSTGELFF.

J is TRBJ2-7 and V is TRBV27; 9 nucleotides align to TRBD1. J was trimmed by 4 bases and V by 7 bases; bases with no gene match: 11. The V gene's germline CDR1 is MNHEY and CDR2 SMNVEV (reference sequence). This CDR3 is 15 amino acids long. CDR3 loop: CASKNGGTGSYEQYF. The CDR3 nucleotides are TGTGCCAGCAAAAATGGCGGGACAGGGTCGTACGAGCAGTACTTC.

CDR3 region: CASSERYAAGNTIYF. CDR3 bases: TGTGCCAGCAGTGAGAGGTACGCGGCTGGAAACACCATATATTTT. V gene TRBV2 combines with J gene TRBJ1-3; D ambiguous. The CDR3 is 15 residues long. The V gene's germline CDR1 is SNHLY and CDR2 FYNNEI. Trimming shortened V by 3 bases and J by 2 bases, and 11 bases separated the two germline ends.

The rearrangement joins TRBV7-2 to TRBJ2-2, with D uncertain. This CDR3 region has 14 residues. The germline gives CDR1 SGHTA, CDR2 FQGNSA. The germline V and J ends were trimmed by 2 bases and 4 bases, with 8 bases remaining between them. In nucleotides, the CDR3 is TGTGCCAGCAGCTTACAGCCTTTCACCGGGGAGCTGTTTTTT. It is translated as CASSLQPFTGELFF.

This clone was counted a single time. The gene calls are TRBV7-2 and TRBJ1-1; D remains ambiguous. V was shortened by 0 bases and J by 0 bases, with 8 bases between the two germline ends. Germline V gene sequence: CDR1 SGHTA, CDR2 FQGNSA. The CDR3 consists of 15 residues. CDR3 amino acids: CASSLAVNMNTEAFF. DNA for the CDR3: TGTGCCAGCAGCTTAGCCGTGAACATGAACACTGAAGCTTTCTTT.